The sequence of this TCR beta chain was determined in a study of OX40 agonist ivuxolimab in advanced cancers. Study-level results: At 0.1 to 3.0 mg/kg, clonal expansion of CD4+ and CD8+ blood T cells had occurred by week 6.

On this clone itself: Its antigen is unknown.

Method: immunoSEQ multiplex PCR; TCRdb's copy keeps in-frame clones and lacks some. The sample includes about 70,000 clones, around four fifths of them seen just once. Trimming removed 9 bases at V and 1 base at J, with 12 bases between. Germline CDR1 is SNHLY and CDR2 is FYNNEI. The CDR3 is 13 amino acids. The receptor was isolated from an adult with an advanced solid tumor such as melanoma, head and neck, liver or kidney cancer. The chain couples TRBV2 to TRBJ1-1; D remains unclear. This sample comprised CD4+ or CD8+ T cells sorted from blood, obtained in a trial of the OX40 agonist ivuxolimab. In DNA form, the CDR3 reads TGTGCCAGAAGGTCTGGGCCGAACACTGAAGCTTTCTTT. Amino acids: CARRSGPNTEAFF.